The sample holds a few counts of the clone carrying this T cell receptor (beta chain). The antigen remains unidentified. This entry comes from a study of T cells in tumors after PD-1 blockade. At the level of the study: Each patient got pembrolizumab 200 mg every 3 weeks or cemiplimab 350 mg every 2 weeks. During anti-PD-1 treatment, some patients continued daily vismodegib 150 mg.

General study results and limits: Clonal replacement, not reinvigoration, is suggested for expanded exhausted CD8+ clones after therapy. Peripheral recruitment is suggested, as some novel exhausted tumor clones were in pre-treatment blood.

Here immunoSEQ multiplex PCR was the method, and the copy in TCRdb shows in-frame clones only, minus some. The data contain more than 6,500 clones, approximately 70% of them singletons. The CDR3 is made up of 12 amino acids. CDR1 SQVTM and CDR2 ANQGSEA come from the germline V gene. Germline trimming cut 4 bases from V and 7 bases from J; bases unmatched to any gene: 1. The sequencing here drew on tumor tissue, taken after anti-PD-1 treatment. This clonotype was obtained from a human donor with basal cell carcinoma. V gene TRBV29-1 combines with J gene TRBJ2-1; 10 bases agree with TRBD2. CDR3 nucleotides: TGCAGCGTTGGTAGCGGGGGGAATGAGCAGTTCTTC. Its translation: CSVGSGGNEQFF.